The 29 T cell receptor beta chains presented below share a single source sample, sequenced in a study of metastatic and nonmetastatic thyroid tumors. Each patient went into thyroid surgery without having received any treatment. TCRdb re-called the PCR reads through MiXCR. This sample has 15,000 to 20,000 clones, with roughly 26% found just once. The sequencing sample was made of tumor tissue. These receptors all come from a female donor with papillary thyroid cancer or a benign thyroid nodule (not recorded which). Some clones in this sample may be carry-over from other donors' samples.

The J gene is TRBJ1-2, the V gene TRBV5-1; TRBD1 aligns across 12 bases. J gave up 6 bases and V 2 bases, and 2 bases lay outside the gene matches. Looked up from germline, CDR1 is SGHRS and CDR2 is YFSETQ. This CDR3 is built from 14 residues. Written as DNA, the CDR3 is TGCGCCAGCAGCTTACGGGACAGGGGGCATGGCTACACCTTC. This encodes CASSLRDRGHGYTF.

This clone was counted ten times or more. Given a much more abundant clone one base away, this may be a read error. Within the sample, other DNA sequences also encode this same CDR3. The chain links TRBV19 to TRBJ2-4, with 14 positions matching TRBD2. Germline assignment: CDR1 LNHDA and CDR2 SQIVND (reference sequence). J gave up 7 bases and V 3 bases, and 8 bases lay outside the gene matches. CDR3 length: 17 residues. The CDR3: CASSMTSGRAWGNIQYF. In nucleotides, the CDR3 is TGTGCCAGTAGTATGACTAGCGGGAGGGCCTGGGGGAACATTCAGTACTTC.

In its sample, this clone was seen a few times. The rearrangement joins TRBV6-2 or TRBV6-3 to TRBJ2-1; no clear D gene. Germline CDR1 and CDR2: MNHEY and SVGEGT. Trimming took off 5 bases at V and 8 bases at J, with 22 bases between the two ends. This CDR3 is built from 16 residues. This chain's CDR3 is CASSQVIGRASDEQFF. For the CDR3, the DNA is TGTGCCAGCAGTCAAGTTATCGGCCGGGCAAGCGATGAGCAGTTCTTC.

In this sample, this clone turned up a few times. This chain connects TRBV6-2 or TRBV6-3 to TRBJ1-1; D remains unclear. The V gene lost 2 bases and the J gene lost 1 base, with 5 bases spanning the gap. The germline V gene has CDR1 MNHEY and CDR2 SVGEGT. The CDR3 spans 13 residues. This CDR3 is CASSYAENTEAFF. The CDR3 nucleotides are TGTGCCAGCAGTTACGCAGAGAACACTGAAGCTTTCTTT.

The rearrangement joins TRBV7-9 to TRBJ2-7; tentatively, D is TRBD2 (5 bases). This CDR3 is 14 amino acids long. V lost 4 bases and J lost 4, with 14 bases in between. Germline CDR1 is SEHNR and CDR2 is FQNEAQ (reference sequence). CDR3 protein: CASSSPGLRYEQYF. The CDR3 DNA sequence: TGTGCCAGCAGCTCTCCAGGACTTCGTTACGAGCAGTACTTC.

The chain joins TRBV4-3 to TRBJ1-2; no reliable D call. In germline, CDR1 is LGHNA, CDR2 YSLEER. Between the trimmed V and J ends, which lost 3 bases and 6 bases, there was a span of 11 bases. The CDR3 runs to 13 residues. CDR3 protein: CASSHKAGDGYTF. The CDR3 coding sequence is TGCGCCAGCAGCCATAAGGCCGGGGATGGCTACACCTTC.

Points on this clone: A junction end diverges from the germline sequence, so it may reflect a read error. The CDR3 DNA reads as TGTGCCAGCAGCCAGCAAGAGACCAAGTACTTC. It codes for CASSQQETKYF. This chain uses TRBV3-1 with TRBJ2-5; D is unclear. The CDR3 has 11 amino acids. The germline gives CDR1 LGHDT, CDR2 YNNKEL (reference sequence).

This clone was counted only a few times. The chain employs TRBV2 and TRBJ2-7, with 10 bases matching TRBD2. Germline CDR1 SNHLY, CDR2 FYNNEI. The CDR3 has 15 amino acids. Unmatched junction bases numbered 6, after V lost 4 bases and J lost 3 bases. CDR3 DNA sequence: TGTGCCAGCAGTGGTGCTAGCGGGAGCCACTACGAGCAGTACTTC. Translation gives CASSGASGSHYEQYF.

This clone ranks as medium-sized (0.01 to 0.1%). The chain links TRBV20-1 to TRBJ2-5; a possible D gene is TRBD2 (5 bases). Germline V lookup: CDR1 DFQATT, CDR2 SNEGSKA (reference sequence). The CDR3 extends over 14 amino acids. V was pared by 0 bases and J by 5 bases, with 13 bases between. The CDR3 spells CSARDSGRGETQYF. In nucleotides, the CDR3 is TGCAGTGCTAGAGATTCAGGACGAGGGGAGACCCAGTACTTC.

The V and J genes are TRBV7-2 and TRBJ2-1, with 13 nucleotides matching TRBD2. J was trimmed by 5 bases and V by 5 bases; bases with no gene match: 3. The CDR3 runs to 15 residues. CDR1 and CDR2 from the germline V gene are SGHTA and FQGNSA. The CDR3: CASSPGLAGNNEQFF. The CDR3 DNA sequence: TGTGCCAGCAGCCCGGGACTAGCGGGGAACAATGAGCAGTTCTTC.

This clone turned up a few times. This sequence joins TRBV6-1 and TRBJ2-7; D perhaps matches TRBD1 (6 bases). V was cut by 6 bases and J by 2 bases, with 14 bases left in between. Germline values: CDR1 MNHNS, CDR2 SASEGT. This CDR3 region has 14 residues. In DNA form, the CDR3 reads TGTGCCAGCAGACAGGGTGACCTTACCTACGAGCAGTACTTC. It specifies CASRQGDLTYEQYF.

This clone is classed as medium-sized. The J gene is TRBJ2-3, the V gene TRBV5-1, with TRBD2 matching 9 bases. J was trimmed by 2 bases and V by 0 bases; bases with no gene match: 4. Germline V gene data show CDR1 as SGHRS and CDR2 as YFSETQ. The CDR3 is 16 amino acids. The CDR3 spells CASSLAAGGLTDTQYF. CDR3 sequence (DNA): TGCGCCAGCAGCTTGGCCGCGGGAGGGCTCACAGATACGCAGTATTTT.

This clone was seen a handful of times. V and J are TRBV12-3 or TRBV12-4 and TRBJ1-2; D is undetermined. This CDR3 has 15 residues. V was shortened by 5 bases and J by 0 bases, with 13 bases between the two germline ends. The CDR3 spells CASSPRSGPNYGYTF. Written as DNA, the CDR3 is TGTGCCAGCAGTCCTCGCTCAGGTCCTAACTATGGCTACACCTTC.

This clone was seen many times. This sequence may be a read error, since a much larger clone differs from it by one base. V usage is TRBV19 and J usage is TRBJ2-7; TRBD2 matches at 7 bases. CDR3 length: 16 amino acids. Per germline, CDR1 LNHDA and CDR2 SQIVND (reference sequence). CDR3 loop: CASSTTAGRGWFEQCF. The CDR3 nucleotides read TGTGCCAGTAGTACGACCGCGGGGAGGGGTTGGTTCGAGCAGTGCTTC. Drawing the rest from reference TRBV19 and TRBJ2-7, the complete variable domain is DGGITQSPKYLFRKEGQNVTLSCEQNLNHDAMYWYRQDPGQGLRLIYYSQIVNDFQKGDIAEGYSVSREKKESFPLTVTSAQKNPTAFYLCASSTTAGRGWFEQCFGPGTRLTVT.

The V call is TRBV5-1, the J call TRBJ2-2, with D tentatively TRBD1 (6 bases). Germline values: CDR1 SGHRS, CDR2 YFSETQ. The CDR3 length is 17 residues. The V end lost 2 bases, the J end lost 5 bases, and 19 bases lay between the germline ends. This chain's CDR3 is CASSFVKQGFGTGELFF. CDR3 coding DNA: TGCGCCAGCAGCTTCGTTAAACAGGGATTTGGGACCGGGGAGCTGTTTTTT.

This chain joins TRBV11-3 and TRBJ2-5; D uncertain. V was cut by 4 bases and J by 2 bases, with 11 bases left in between. This CDR3 is 14 amino acids long. Germline V lookup: CDR1 SGHNT, CDR2 YENEEA. The CDR3 coding sequence is TGTGCCAGCAGCTCGTGGATGGAACAAGAGACCCAGTACTTC. This translates into CASSSWMEQETQYF.

This clone was found a few times. The V call is TRBV9, the J call TRBJ2-2; tentatively, D is TRBD1 (5 bases). The CDR3 has 12 amino acids. Germline CDR1 reads SGDLS; CDR2 reads YYNGEE. V was clipped by 3 bases and J by 5 bases, with 5 bases between them. Written as DNA, the CDR3 is TGTGCCAGCAGCGAGGGGACCGGGGAGCTGTTTTTT. This encodes CASSEGTGELFF.

The chain carries TRBV4-1 and TRBJ1-6; the D gene is possibly TRBD1 (5 bases). This CDR3 is built from 14 residues. Germline values: CDR1 MGHRA, CDR2 YSYEKL. With 5 bases removed from V and 10 bases from J, the gap between germline ends came to 15 bases. CDR3 amino acids: CASSSQVAGSPLHF. For the CDR3, the DNA is TGCGCCAGCAGCTCACAGGTTGCCGGCTCACCCCTCCACTTT.

The chain combines TRBV3-1 with TRBJ1-1, with a tentative D call TRBD1 (6 bases). Germline V lookup: CDR1 LGHDT, CDR2 YNNKEL (reference sequence). V was shortened by 4 bases and J by 1 base, with 10 bases between the two germline ends. The CDR3 length is 14 residues. CDR3: CASSPGQRNTEAFF. The CDR3 coding sequence is TGTGCCAGCAGCCCCGGACAGAGGAACACTGAAGCTTTCTTT.

This clone was seen many times. Possible read error: a much larger clone is one base away. The chain employs TRBV27 and TRBJ2-7; 8 bases are shared with TRBD2. The CDR3 extends over 15 amino acids. Germline V gene sequence: CDR1 MNHEY, CDR2 SMNVEV (reference sequence). In nucleotides, the CDR3 is TGTGCCAGCTGTTTCCTCGGGGGGGGCCGGGGGGAGCAGTACTTC. Its protein product is CASCFLGGGRGEQYF.

A few counts support this clone. V is TRBV28 and J is TRBJ2-3, with D perhaps being TRBD1 or TRBD2 (5 bases each). This CDR3 contains 14 residues. Between the trimmed V and J ends, which lost 2 bases and 7 bases, there was a span of 13 bases. CDR1 is MDHEN, CDR2 SYDVKM, per germline. The CDR3 DNA reads as TGTGCCAGCAGTTTAATAGGGGAGACGTATACGCAGTATTTT. Translated: CASSLIGETYTQYF. Supplemented by reference TRBV28 and TRBJ2-3, the full variable domain reads DVKVTQSSRYLVKRTGEKVFLECVQDMDHENMFWYRQDPGLGLRLIYFSYDVKMKEKGDIPEGYSVSREKKERFSLILESASTNQTSMYLCASSLIGETYTQYFGPGTRLTVL.

The J gene is TRBJ2-7, the V gene TRBV19, with TRBD2 matching over 7 bases. The V and J ends lost 3 bases and 7 bases, in that order; junction bases with no gene match: 9. From germline, CDR1 is LNHDA and CDR2 SQIVND (reference sequence). The CDR3 has 14 residues. The CDR3 bases are TGTGCCAGTAGTATGTGTCTATCGGGAGGAGAGCAGTACTTC. It specifies CASSMCLSGGEQYF.

V is TRBV30 and J is TRBJ1-2, with D perhaps TRBD1 (5 bases). The germline V gene encodes CDR1 GTSNPN and CDR2 SVGIG (reference sequence). CDR3 length: 14 amino acids. The V end lost 2 bases, the J end lost 4 bases, and 14 bases lay between the germline ends. CDR3 in DNA: TGTGCCTGGAGTATGGGGGTTGACAGCTATGGCTACACCTTC. Protein product: CAWSMGVDSYGYTF.

This clone is medium-sized. V and J are TRBV28 and TRBJ1-2, with D tentatively TRBD1 (5 bases). Germline CDR1 and CDR2: MDHEN and SYDVKM. The CDR3 runs 14 residues. Trimming stripped 6 bases from V and 5 bases from J, with 16 bases between. CDR3 nucleotide sequence: TGTGCCAGCAGCACGGCTGACAGAACATATGGCTACACCTTC. Protein sequence: CASSTADRTYGYTF.

This clone ranks as large. This chain uses TRBV19 with TRBJ1-5; D uncertain. Trimming shortened V by 6 bases and J by 0 bases, and 6 bases separated the two germline ends. Germline V CDR1 and CDR2: LNHDA, SQIVND (reference sequence). The CDR3 is made up of 13 amino acids. CDR3 in DNA: TGTGCCAGTAGCCTGAATAGCAATCAGCCCCAGCATTTT. Translation: CASSLNSNQPQHF.

The chain combines TRBV7-3 with TRBJ2-2; TRBD2 agrees at 10 bases. V was pared by 3 bases and J by 0 bases, with 1 base of the junction left unmatched. This CDR3 region has 16 residues. Per the germline V gene, CDR1 is SGHTA and CDR2 is FQGTGA. CDR3 amino acids: CASSLGTSANTGELFF. DNA for the CDR3: TGTGCCAGCAGCTTGGGGACTAGCGCGAACACCGGGGAGCTGTTTTTT.

This clone is termed medium-sized. This rearrangement joins TRBV20-1 to TRBJ2-3; D call uncertain. CDR1 DFQATT and CDR2 SNEGSKA come from the germline V gene (reference sequence). This CDR3 has 13 amino acids. Trimming pared 5 bases from V and 2 bases from J, leaving 11 bases between. In DNA, the CDR3 is TGCAGTGCTCCTCAGGACCTCACAGATACGCAGTATTTT. This encodes CSAPQDLTDTQYF.

The chain joins TRBV5-1 to TRBJ1-1; no clear D. This CDR3 has 13 amino acids. Germline V gene data show CDR1 as SGHRS and CDR2 as YFSETQ. Between the trimmed V and J ends, which lost 5 bases and 4 bases, there was a span of 12 bases. CDR3 amino acids: CASSSAGVTEAFF. In nucleotides, the CDR3 is TGCGCCAGCAGTTCTGCCGGGGTCACTGAAGCTTTCTTT.

In its sample, this clone was seen a few times. The rearrangement joins TRBV6-4 to TRBJ1-1, with D maybe TRBD1 (5 bases). The length of the CDR3 is 12 residues. V gave up 7 bases and J gave up 5 bases, with 11 bases separating them. CDR1 MRHNA and CDR2 SNTAGT come from the germline V gene. The CDR3 here is CASTHGGTEAFF. The CDR3 DNA reads as TGTGCCAGCACCCATGGGGGGACTGAAGCTTTCTTT.